This T cell receptor (beta chain) derives from a study of CD8 T cells in ankylosing spondylitis. TCRdb ran MiXCR on the 5' RACE reads and lists one entry per CDR3 protein. The data show about 340,000 distinct CDR3 sequences, approximately 14% seen once. Germline CDR1 is SGHTA and CDR2 is FQGNSA. This CDR3 is built from 14 residues. Between the trimmed V and J ends, which lost 1 base and 3 bases, there was a span of 10 bases. The sequence derives from a male donor with ankylosing spondylitis or in good health (not recorded which). Sequenced input: blood, either unsorted or a sorted T cell fraction (not recorded which). The V gene is TRBV7-2, the J gene TRBJ2-7; D call uncertain. The CDR3 bases are TGTGCCAGCAGCTTAGTGAGTAGTGGCTACGAGCAGTACTTC. It codes for CASSLVSSGYEQYF.